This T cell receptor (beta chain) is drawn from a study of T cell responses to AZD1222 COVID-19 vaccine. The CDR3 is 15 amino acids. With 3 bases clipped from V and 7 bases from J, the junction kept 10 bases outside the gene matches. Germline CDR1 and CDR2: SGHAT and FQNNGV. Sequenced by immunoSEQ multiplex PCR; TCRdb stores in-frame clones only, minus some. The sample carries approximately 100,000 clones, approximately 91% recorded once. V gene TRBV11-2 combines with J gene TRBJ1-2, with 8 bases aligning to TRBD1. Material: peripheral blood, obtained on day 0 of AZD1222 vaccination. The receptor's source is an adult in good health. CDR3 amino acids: CASSFDRGKSGGYTF. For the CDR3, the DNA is TGTGCCAGCAGCTTCGACAGGGGCAAAAGCGGTGGCTACACCTTC.